This T cell receptor (beta chain) comes out of a study of T cell responses to AZD1222 COVID-19 vaccine. Profiling relied on immunoSEQ multiplex PCR, and the TCRdb table lists in-frame clones only, not all of them. The sample holds some 130,000 clones, roughly 88% seen once. Germline V gene data show CDR1 as MNHNS and CDR2 as SASEGT. This CDR3 has 15 amino acids. V was clipped by 2 bases and J by 2 bases, with 12 bases between them. The receptor's source is an adult in good health. The material sequenced was peripheral blood, taken on day 0 of AZD1222 vaccination. J is TRBJ1-2 and V is TRBV6-1; D is unclear. Written as DNA, the CDR3 is TGTGCCAGCAGTGAATGGATGGATACAAACTATGGCTACACCTTC. This gives the protein CASSEWMDTNYGYTF.